The T cell receptor beta chain under discussion was sequenced for a study of cytomegalovirus exposure and HLA in healthy donors. Measured with immunoSEQ multiplex PCR; TCRdb has only the in-frame clones, and not every one. Of under 200,000 clones in the sample, 75% to 90% are singletons; the top ten hold about 2.3%. Sequencing was carried out using PBMCs. This clonotype originated in a woman between 18 and 30 years old in good health and CMV-seronegative.

CDR3 sequence (DNA): TGCGCCAGCACCTCCGGAGAGGGACAGGGGAGTGGGATGGCTTTCTTT. It yields the protein CASTSGEGQGSGMAFF. The genes are TRBV5-1 and TRBJ1-1; 10 nucleotides match TRBD1. The CDR3 is made up of 16 amino acids. The junction had 19 bases not matched to a gene; V was cut back by 6 bases and J by 11 bases. The germline gives CDR1 SGHRS, CDR2 YFSETQ.